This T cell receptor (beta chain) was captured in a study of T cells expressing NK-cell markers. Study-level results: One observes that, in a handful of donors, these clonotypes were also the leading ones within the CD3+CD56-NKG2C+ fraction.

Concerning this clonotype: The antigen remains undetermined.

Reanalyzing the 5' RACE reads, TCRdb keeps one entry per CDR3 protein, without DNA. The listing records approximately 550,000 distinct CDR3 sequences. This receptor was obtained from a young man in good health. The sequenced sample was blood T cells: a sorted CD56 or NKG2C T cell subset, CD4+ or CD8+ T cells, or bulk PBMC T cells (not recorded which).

CDR3 residues: CATSRAPLNTGELFF. The rearrangement joins TRBV15 to TRBJ2-2; TCRdb outputs TRBD1, but without DNA this stays unchecked. The CDR3 spans 15 residues. The V gene's germline CDR1 is LNHNV and CDR2 YYDKDF (reference sequence).